This TCR beta chain was sequenced during a study of cytomegalovirus exposure and HLA in healthy donors. Overall study findings and caveats: Among TCR beta chains, those listed as cytomegalovirus-associated numbered over 150. Most TCR sequences were seen very rarely across donors, but some public TCRs occurred in many.

V lost 2 bases to trimming and J lost 5 bases; unmatched junction nucleotides: 9. The CDR3 has 15 amino acids. CDR1 is GTSNPN, CDR2 SVGIG, per germline (reference sequence). Sequencing used immunoSEQ multiplex PCR; TCRdb keeps in-frame clones, though not all of them. The sample holds tens of thousands of clones, 70% to 90% seen once. To note about this clone: Antigen: not known.

This TCR came from a young woman in good health and CMV-seronegative. Source material: PBMCs. This sequence joins TRBV30 and TRBJ1-1, with 9 positions matching TRBD1. The chain's CDR3 is CAWSPGQGMGTEAFF. The CDR3 bases are TGTGCCTGGAGTCCGGGACAGGGAATGGGAACTGAAGCTTTCTTT.